These 4 T cell receptor beta chains came from one sample sequenced in a study of CD8+ T cells in alopecia areata. Following RNA extraction, reverse transcription yielded cDNA that acted as the sequencing template. Clones were sequenced by immunoSEQ multiplex PCR, and TCRdb holds only the in-frame ones, with some missing. Counted here are about 140,000 clones, approximately 90% occurring once; the ten biggest clones make up about 13%. Regarding treatment: oral pan-JAK inhibitor, 5-10 mg twice daily. This sample comprised CD8+ T cells sorted from blood, obtained at week 4, from a patient treated with tofacitinib. The receptors stem from a human donor with alopecia areata.

CDR3 sequence (DNA): TGTGCCAGCTTCCGCGACAGGGAGGATGGGCAGTACTTC. Translated: CASFRDREDGQYF. The chain recombines TRBV2 with TRBJ2-7; D may be TRBD1 (7 bases). Germline CDR1 SNHLY, CDR2 FYNNEI. Deletions cut 8 bases from V and 9 bases from J, with 20 bases between. The CDR3 loop spans 13 amino acids.

Comment on this clone: The same CDR3 also results from other DNA sequences found in this sample. The J gene is TRBJ2-3, the V gene TRBV27, with D unclear. V was cut by 6 bases and J by 0 bases, with 4 bases left in between. Germline assignment: CDR1 MNHEY and CDR2 SMNVEV (reference sequence). The CDR3 runs 12 residues. This chain's CDR3 is CASSHSTDTQYF. The CDR3 region has the DNA TGTGCCAGCAGCCATAGCACAGATACGCAGTATTTT.

V usage is TRBV5-6 and J usage is TRBJ2-5; D is tentatively TRBD1 or TRBD2 (5 bases each). The V gene's germline CDR1 is SGHDT and CDR2 YYEEEE. CDR3 length equals 15 residues. The V end lost 4 bases, the J end lost 2 bases, and 15 bases lay between the germline ends. This CDR3 is CASSLSPRGQETQYF. The CDR3 region has the DNA TGTGCCAGCAGCCTATCACCGAGGGGTCAAGAGACCCAGTACTTC.

V gene TRBV5-1 combines with J gene TRBJ2-7; a possible D gene is TRBD1 (6 bases). The CDR3 loop spans 12 amino acids. Germline CDR1 SGHRS, CDR2 YFSETQ. V was shortened by 2 bases and J by 5 bases, with 8 bases between the two germline ends. CDR3 amino acids: CASSLQGHEQYF. The CDR3 nucleotides read TGCGCCAGCAGCTTACAGGGTCACGAGCAGTACTTC.